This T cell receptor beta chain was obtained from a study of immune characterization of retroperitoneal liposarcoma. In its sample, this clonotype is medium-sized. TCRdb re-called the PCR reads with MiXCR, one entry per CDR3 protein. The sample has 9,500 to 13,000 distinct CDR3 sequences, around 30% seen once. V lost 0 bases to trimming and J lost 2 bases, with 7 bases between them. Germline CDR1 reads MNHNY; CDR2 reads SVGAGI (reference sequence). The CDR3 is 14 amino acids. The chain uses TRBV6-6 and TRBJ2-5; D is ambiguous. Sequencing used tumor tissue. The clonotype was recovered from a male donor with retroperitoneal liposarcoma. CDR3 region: CASSYSRRQETQYF. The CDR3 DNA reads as TGTGCCAGCAGTTACTCCCGCAGGCAAGAGACCCAGTACTTC.